Sequencing of this TCR beta chain was carried out in a study of blood T cell repertoires in COVID-19. The wider study: Samples representing acute and convalescent COVID-19 were sourced from the United States, Italy and Spain.

J lost 2 bases, V lost 3 bases, and 7 bases had no gene match. CDR3 size: 16 residues. CDR1 and CDR2 from the germline V gene are MNHEY and SMNVEV (reference sequence). In the original workflow: Estimation of nucleated cell counts was performed using reference gene primer amplification. Assay used: immunoSEQ multiplex PCR; TCRdb lists only in-frame clones, some missing. V and J calls and clone size are as listed in that table; D and trimming were resolved from the DNA. The sample has approximately 90,000 clones, roughly 88% seen once; the top ten hold about an eighth. The source of this sequence is a human donor in a cohort sampled during active COVID-19. This chain connects TRBV27 to TRBJ2-3, with TRBD2 identical over 8 bases. Sequenced material: peripheral blood. As DNA, the CDR3 is TGTGCCAGCAGTTTTCTCCCCGGGAGGGTCACAGATACGCAGTATTTT. Translating it yields CASSFLPGRVTDTQYF.